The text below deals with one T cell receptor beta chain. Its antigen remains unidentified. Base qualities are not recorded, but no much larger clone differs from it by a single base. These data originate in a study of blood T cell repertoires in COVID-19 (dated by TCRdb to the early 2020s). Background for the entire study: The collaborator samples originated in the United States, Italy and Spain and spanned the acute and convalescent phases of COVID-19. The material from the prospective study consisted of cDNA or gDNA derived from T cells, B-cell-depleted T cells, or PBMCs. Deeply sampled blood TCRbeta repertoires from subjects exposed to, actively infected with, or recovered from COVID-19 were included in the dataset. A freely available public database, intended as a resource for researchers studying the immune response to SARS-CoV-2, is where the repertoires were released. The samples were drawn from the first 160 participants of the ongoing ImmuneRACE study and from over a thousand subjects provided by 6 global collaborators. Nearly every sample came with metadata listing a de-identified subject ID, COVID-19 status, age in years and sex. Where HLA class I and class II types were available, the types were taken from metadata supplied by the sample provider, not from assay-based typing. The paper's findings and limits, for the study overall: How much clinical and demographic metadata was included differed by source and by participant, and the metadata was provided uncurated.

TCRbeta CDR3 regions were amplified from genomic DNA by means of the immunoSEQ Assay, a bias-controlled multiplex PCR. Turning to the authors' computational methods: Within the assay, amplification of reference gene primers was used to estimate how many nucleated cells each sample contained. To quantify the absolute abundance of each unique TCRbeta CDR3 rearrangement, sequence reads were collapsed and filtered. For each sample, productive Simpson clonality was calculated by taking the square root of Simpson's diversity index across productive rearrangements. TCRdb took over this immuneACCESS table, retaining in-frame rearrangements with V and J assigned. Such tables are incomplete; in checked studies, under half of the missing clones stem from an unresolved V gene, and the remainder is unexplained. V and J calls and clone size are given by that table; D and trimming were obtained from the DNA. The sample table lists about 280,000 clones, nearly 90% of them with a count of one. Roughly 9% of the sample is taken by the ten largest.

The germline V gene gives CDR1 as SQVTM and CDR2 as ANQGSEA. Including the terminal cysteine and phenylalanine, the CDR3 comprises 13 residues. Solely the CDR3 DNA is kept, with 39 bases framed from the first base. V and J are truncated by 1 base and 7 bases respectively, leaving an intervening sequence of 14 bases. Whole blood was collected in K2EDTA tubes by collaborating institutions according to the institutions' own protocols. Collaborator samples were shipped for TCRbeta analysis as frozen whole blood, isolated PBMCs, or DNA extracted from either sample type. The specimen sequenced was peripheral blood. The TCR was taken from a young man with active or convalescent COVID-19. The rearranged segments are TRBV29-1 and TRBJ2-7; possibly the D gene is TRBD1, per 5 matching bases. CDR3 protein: CSVEGGATGEQYF. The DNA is TGCAGCGTTGAAGGTGGGGCAACCGGGGAGCAGTACTTC.